The table lists the clone carrying this TCR beta chain with many counts. Its antigen is undetermined. V lost 0 bases, J lost 2 bases, and 2 bases lay in between. Germline V lookup: CDR1 SGHAT, CDR2 FQNNGV. The CDR3 contains 13 residues. The library gave individual cDNA molecules unique molecular identifiers. One entry per CDR3 protein results from TCRdb running MiXCR on the RACE reads. Of under 90,000 distinct CDR3 sequences listed, 8.5% are singletons. This sample was included in a study of human T cells and chemical hapten exposure. Looking at the study overall: Patch tests containing 0.01% DPC, applied to the upper back, were read at 6 days. Study-wide results and caveats: There were significantly more large CDR3 similarity clusters among expanded TCRs than among controls.

Time point: patch test 2, 6 weeks after DPC sensitization. Stated treatment: therapeutic diphenylcyclopropenone sensitization with weekly scalp DPC. The source is a woman in her forties or fifties with alopecia areata. Some clones in this sample may be carry-over from other donors' samples. The specimen was whole blood, collected in connection with sensitization to the hapten diphenylcyclopropenone (DPC). J is TRBJ2-4 and V is TRBV11-2; D is unresolved. CDR3 in amino acids: CASSLEPKNIQYF. The CDR3 nucleotides are TGTGCCAGCAGCTTAGAACCCAAAAACATTCAGTACTTC.